This T cell receptor (beta chain) is from a study of vaccination and CD4 T cells after COVID-19. Cultured CD4+ T-cell DNA underwent Oncomine TCR Beta short-read sequencing. One entry per CDR3 protein results from TCRdb running MiXCR on the PCR reads. The table has about 14,000 distinct CDR3 sequences, roughly 53% seen once. Treatment defined: roughly nine-day PBMC culture with coronavirus spike peptide pools or control peptides (ViraFEST assay). Germline CDR1 MNHEY, CDR2 SVGEGT. The CDR3 covers 13 residues. V lost 4 bases and J lost 10, with 16 bases in between. With regard to this clonotype: The antigen is unknown.

The sequence derives from a human donor who had recovered from COVID-19. The chain carries TRBV6-2 or TRBV6-3 and TRBJ1-2; no clear D. Sequenced: CD4+ T cells from blood, cultured in vitro. CDR3 loop: CASSSQQEYLYTF. CDR3 DNA: TGTGCCAGCAGTTCCCAGCAGGAATATCTCTACACCTTC.